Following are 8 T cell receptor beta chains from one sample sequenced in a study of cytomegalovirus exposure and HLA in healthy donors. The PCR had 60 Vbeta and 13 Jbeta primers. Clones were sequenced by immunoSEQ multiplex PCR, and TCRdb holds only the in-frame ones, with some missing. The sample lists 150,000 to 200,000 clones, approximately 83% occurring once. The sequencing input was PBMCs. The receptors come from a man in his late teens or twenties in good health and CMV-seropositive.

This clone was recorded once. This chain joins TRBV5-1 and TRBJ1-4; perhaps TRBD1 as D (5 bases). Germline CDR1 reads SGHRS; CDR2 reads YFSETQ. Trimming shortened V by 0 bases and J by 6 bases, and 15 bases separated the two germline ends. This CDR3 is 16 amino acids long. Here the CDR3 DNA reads TGCGCCAGCAGCTTGGGGGCAGGGTCTCGGGATGAAAAACTGTTTTTT. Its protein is CASSLGAGSRDEKLFF. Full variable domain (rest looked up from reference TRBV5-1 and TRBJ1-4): KAGVTQTPRYLIKTRGQQVTLSCSPISGHRSVSWYQQTPGQGLQFLFEYFSETQRNKGNFPGRFSGRQFSNSRSEMNVSTLELGDSALYLCASSLGAGSRDEKLFFGSGTQLSVL.

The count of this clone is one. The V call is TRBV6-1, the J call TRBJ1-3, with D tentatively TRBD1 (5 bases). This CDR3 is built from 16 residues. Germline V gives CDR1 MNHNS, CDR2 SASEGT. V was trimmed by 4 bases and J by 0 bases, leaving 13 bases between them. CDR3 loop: CASSASRGSSGNTIYF. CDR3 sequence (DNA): TGTGCCAGCAGTGCGTCTAGGGGAAGCTCTGGAAACACCATATATTTT.

CDR3: CASSVAPGAGATNEQFF. The CDR3 DNA sequence: TGTGCCAGCAGCGTAGCCCCTGGGGCGGGGGCAACCAATGAGCAGTTCTTC. The chain is built from TRBV9 and TRBJ2-1, with D tentatively TRBD2 (7 bases). This CDR3 has 17 amino acids. Germline-derived CDR1 and CDR2 are SGDLS and YYNGEE. V was shortened by 0 bases and J by 6 bases, with 19 bases between the two germline ends.

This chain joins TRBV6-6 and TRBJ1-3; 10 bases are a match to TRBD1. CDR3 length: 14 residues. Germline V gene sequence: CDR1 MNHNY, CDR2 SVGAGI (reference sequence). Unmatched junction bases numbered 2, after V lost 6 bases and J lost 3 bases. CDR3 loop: CASRTGGFGNTIYF. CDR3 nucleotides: TGTGCCAGCAGGACAGGGGGCTTTGGAAACACCATATATTTT.

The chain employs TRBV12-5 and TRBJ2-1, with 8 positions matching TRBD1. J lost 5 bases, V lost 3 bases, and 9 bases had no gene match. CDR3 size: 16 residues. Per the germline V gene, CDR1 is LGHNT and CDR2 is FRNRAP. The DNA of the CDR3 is TGTGCTAGTGGTTTCTATCTGGGACAGGTCCACAATGAGCAGTTCTTC. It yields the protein CASGFYLGQVHNEQFF.

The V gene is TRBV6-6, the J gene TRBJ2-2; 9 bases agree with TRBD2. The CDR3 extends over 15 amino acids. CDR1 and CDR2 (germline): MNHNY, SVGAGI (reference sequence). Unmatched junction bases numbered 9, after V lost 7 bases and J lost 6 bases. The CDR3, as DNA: TGTGCCAGCACCCCGGGGACTAGCACGGCCGGGGAGCTGTTTTTT. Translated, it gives CASTPGTSTAGELFF.

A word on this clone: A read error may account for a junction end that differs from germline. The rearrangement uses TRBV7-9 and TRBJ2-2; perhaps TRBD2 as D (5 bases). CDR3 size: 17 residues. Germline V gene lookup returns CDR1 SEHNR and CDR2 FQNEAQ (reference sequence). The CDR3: CASSTHPPGMNAGELFF. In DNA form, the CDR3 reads TGTGCCAGCAGCACTCACCCCCCGGGGATGAACGCCGGGGAGCTGTTTTTT.

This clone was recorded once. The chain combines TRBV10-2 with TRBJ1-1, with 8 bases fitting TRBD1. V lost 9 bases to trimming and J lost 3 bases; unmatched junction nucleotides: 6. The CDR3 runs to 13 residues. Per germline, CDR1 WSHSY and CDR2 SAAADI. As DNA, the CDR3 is TGCGCCAGGAGCAGGGGGCGGGACACTGAAGCTTTCTTT. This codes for CARSRGRDTEAFF.